This TCR beta chain was observed in a study of blood T cell repertoires in COVID-19. For the study at large: Both acute and convalescent COVID-19 samples were obtained from the United States, Italy and Spain. From T cells, B-cell-depleted T cells, or PBMCs came the material, which was cDNA or gDNA.

Seattle patients were enrolled during active infection and followed longitudinally. Source study methods: Researchers report that nucleated cell counts were estimated from reference gene primer amplification. Assay used: immunoSEQ multiplex PCR; TCRdb lists only in-frame clones, some missing. That table supplies the V and J calls and clone size; D and trimming were determined from the DNA. The sample lists 160,000 or so clones; 70% to 80% were seen once. CDR1 SGHNT and CDR2 YYREEE come from the germline V gene (reference sequence). The CDR3 length is 14 residues. V gave up 4 bases and J gave up 5 bases, with 16 bases separating them.

The chain uses TRBV5-4 and TRBJ2-7, with D possibly matching TRBD1 (6 bases). Sequencing was done on a sample of peripheral blood. The TCR sequence derives from a woman aged 55-70 years with COVID-19, enrolled during active disease. For the CDR3, the DNA is TGTGCCAGCAGCCCCAAGGGGGACCGTCACGAGCAGTACTTC. It specifies CASSPKGDRHEQYF.